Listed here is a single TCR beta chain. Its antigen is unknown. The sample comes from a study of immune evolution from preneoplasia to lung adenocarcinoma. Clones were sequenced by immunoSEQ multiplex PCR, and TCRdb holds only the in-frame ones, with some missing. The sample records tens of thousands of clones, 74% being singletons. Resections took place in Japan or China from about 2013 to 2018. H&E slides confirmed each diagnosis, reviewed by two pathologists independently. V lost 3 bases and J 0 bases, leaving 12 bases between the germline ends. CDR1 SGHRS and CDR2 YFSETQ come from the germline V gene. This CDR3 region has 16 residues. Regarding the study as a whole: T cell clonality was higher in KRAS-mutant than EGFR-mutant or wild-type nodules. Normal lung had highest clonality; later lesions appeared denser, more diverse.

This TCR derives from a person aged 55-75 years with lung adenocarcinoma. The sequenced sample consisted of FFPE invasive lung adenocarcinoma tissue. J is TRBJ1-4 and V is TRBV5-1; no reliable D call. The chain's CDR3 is CASSSGWAATNEKLFF. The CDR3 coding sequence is TGCGCCAGCAGCTCCGGCTGGGCAGCAACTAATGAAAAACTGTTTTTT.